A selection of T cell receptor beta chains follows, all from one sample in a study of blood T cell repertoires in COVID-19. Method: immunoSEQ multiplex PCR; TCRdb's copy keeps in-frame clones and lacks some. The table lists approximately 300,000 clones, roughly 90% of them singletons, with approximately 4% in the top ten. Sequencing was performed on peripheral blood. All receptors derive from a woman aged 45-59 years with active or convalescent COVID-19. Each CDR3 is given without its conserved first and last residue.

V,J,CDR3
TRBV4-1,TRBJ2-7,ASSQDQTDVGQY
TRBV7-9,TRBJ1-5,ASSSDGGPQPQH
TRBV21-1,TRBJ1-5,ASTKGPRDDQPQH
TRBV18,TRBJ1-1,ASSPNEGAGTEAF
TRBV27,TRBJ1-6,ASSSQISYNSPLH
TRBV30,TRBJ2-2,ARQRQVNTGELF
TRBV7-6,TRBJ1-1,ASSQTWGGETEAF
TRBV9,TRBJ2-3,ASSVSGSGSDTQY
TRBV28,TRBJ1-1,ASSLRQMTEAF
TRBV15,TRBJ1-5,ATSARGRGNQPQH